Following are 14 T cell receptor beta chains from one sample sequenced in a study of cytomegalovirus exposure and HLA in healthy donors. Primers for the PCR totalled 60 Vbeta and 13 Jbeta. TCRdb's copy holds only in-frame clones and misses some; the assay was immunoSEQ multiplex PCR. This table holds around 130,000 clones, approximately 80% found once. The sample taken for sequencing was PBMCs. Receptor source: a man between 18 and 29 years old in good health and CMV-seronegative.

The chain couples TRBV5-1 to TRBJ2-1; 7 bases are shared with TRBD1. The ends lost 5 bases at V and 7 bases at J; junction bases unmatched: 3. The CDR3 is 12 amino acids. CDR1 SGHRS and CDR2 YFSETQ come from the germline V gene. The CDR3 region is CASRSGGNEQFF. In DNA form, the CDR3 reads TGCGCCAGCAGGTCAGGGGGAAATGAGCAGTTCTTC.

The rearrangement uses TRBV6-1 and TRBJ2-7, with 9 bases identical to TRBD1. This CDR3 is built from 14 residues. In germline, CDR1 is MNHNS, CDR2 SASEGT. J gave up 7 bases and V 0 bases, and 4 bases lay outside the gene matches. This CDR3 reads CASSEAPDRGEQYF. The DNA of the CDR3 is TGTGCCAGCAGTGAAGCGCCGGACAGGGGAGAGCAGTACTTC.

This clone showed up just a few times. The rearrangement uses TRBV30 and TRBJ1-6, with unresolved D. CDR1 and CDR2 (germline): GTSNPN, SVGIG (reference sequence). The CDR3 covers 13 residues. V was cut by 0 bases and J by 7 bases, with 7 bases left in between. In nucleotides, the CDR3 is TGTGCCTGGAGTGTAAGCGTGAATTCACCCCTCCACTTT. Translated, it gives CAWSVSVNSPLHF.

V is TRBV28 and J is TRBJ1-2, with D possibly matching TRBD1 (6 bases). Germline CDR1 is MDHEN and CDR2 is SYDVKM. The CDR3 contains 13 residues. V gave up 7 bases and J gave up 7 bases, with 16 bases separating them. The CDR3 DNA reads as TGTGCCAGCACTCCAATCAGGGGATCTGGCTACACCTTC. This translates into CASTPIRGSGYTF.

V gene TRBV29-1 combines with J gene TRBJ2-3; possibly TRBD1 for D (6 bases). Germline V gives CDR1 SQVTM, CDR2 ANQGSEA. The CDR3 totals 14 residues. Trimming took 1 base from V and 1 from J, leaving 9 bases between them. The CDR3 loop reads CSVEAGVRTDTQYF. The CDR3 DNA sequence: TGCAGCGTTGAAGCAGGGGTCCGCACAGATACGCAGTATTTT.

The V call is TRBV5-4, the J call TRBJ1-2, with 9 positions matching TRBD1. This CDR3 is 17 amino acids long. Trimming at V came to 3 bases and at J to 6 bases, leaving 15 bases not matched to a gene. The V gene's germline CDR1 is SGHNT and CDR2 YYREEE (reference sequence). For the CDR3, the DNA is TGTGCCAGCAGCTCGGCGTGGGACAGGGTCCTTGTCGATGGCTACACCTTC. This translates into CASSSAWDRVLVDGYTF. The full variable domain, completed using reference TRBV5-4 and TRBJ1-2, is ETGVTQSPTHLIKTRGQQVTLRCSSQSGHNTVSWYQQALGQGPQFIFQYYREEENGRGNFPPRFSGLQFPNYSSELNVNALELDDSALYLCASSSAWDRVLVDGYTFGSGTRLTVV.

This clone was counted only a few times. The rearrangement uses TRBV5-1 and TRBJ1-1; a possible D gene is TRBD1 (6 bases). Germline V gene sequence: CDR1 SGHRS, CDR2 YFSETQ. There are 17 residues in the CDR3. V lost 0 bases, J lost 0 bases, and 15 bases lay in between. The CDR3 is CASSLDARGGMNTEAFF. DNA for the CDR3: TGCGCCAGCAGCTTGGACGCAAGGGGGGGCATGAACACTGAAGCTTTCTTT.

The CDR3 sequence is CASRLAGGAGNEQFF. The CDR3, as DNA: TGCGCCAGCAGGTTAGCGGGGGGGGCCGGGAATGAGCAGTTCTTC. The chain uses TRBV10-2 and TRBJ2-1; 11 bases are shared with TRBD2. This CDR3 comprises 15 residues. The germline V gene encodes CDR1 WSHSY and CDR2 SAAADI. V shed 6 bases, J shed 7 bases, and the junction held 8 bases outside the gene matches.

This clone was observed a handful of times. The chain employs TRBV30 and TRBJ2-1; 7 positions agree with TRBD2. The CDR3 is 15 residues long. Trimming took 3 bases from V and 1 from J; bases not matched to a gene: 6. CDR1 and CDR2 (germline): GTSNPN, SVGIG (reference sequence). The CDR3 DNA reads TGTGCCTGGAGGAGGCTAGCGGTTTCCTACAATGAGCAGTTCTTC. Its translation: CAWRRLAVSYNEQFF.

The V gene is TRBV2, the J gene TRBJ1-1; 7 nucleotides line up with TRBD1. Trimming at V came to 6 bases and at J to 0 bases, leaving 7 bases not matched to a gene. Germline CDR1 is SNHLY and CDR2 is FYNNEI. CDR3 size: 15 residues. Written as DNA, the CDR3 is TGTGCCAGCAGGACCGACAGGGTCCTGAACACTGAAGCTTTCTTT. It encodes CASRTDRVLNTEAFF.

CDR3 DNA: TGTGCCAGCAGCGTAGCCCTTTGGGCGGGGGAAACGAACACCGGGGAGCTGTTTTTT. It yields the protein CASSVALWAGETNTGELFF. The chain joins TRBV9 to TRBJ2-2; TRBD2 matches 7 bases. The V segment lost 0 bases and the J segment 0 bases; nucleotides outside the gene matches: 11. This CDR3 has 19 amino acids. Looked up from germline, CDR1 is SGDLS and CDR2 is YYNGEE.

The chain combines TRBV9 with TRBJ1-1; tentative D call: TRBD1 (6 bases). V was shortened by 2 bases and J by 0 bases, with 8 bases between the two germline ends. Germline lookup yields CDR1 SGDLS and CDR2 YYNGEE. The CDR3 loop spans 14 amino acids. Here the CDR3 DNA reads TGTGCCAGCAGCGTGGACAGATTGAACACTGAAGCTTTCTTT. It encodes CASSVDRLNTEAFF.

The rearrangement uses TRBV11-3 and TRBJ2-3; 9 bases match TRBD2. The CDR3 runs 17 residues. J gave up 6 bases and V 0 bases, and 10 bases lay outside the gene matches. Germline V gene sequence: CDR1 SGHNT, CDR2 YENEEA. CDR3 amino acids: CASSLESASGESDTQYF. CDR3 bases: TGTGCCAGCAGCTTAGAGTCGGCTAGCGGGGAATCGGATACGCAGTATTTT.

The chain employs TRBV6-1 and TRBJ2-5; 10 bases line up with TRBD2. V was pared by 11 bases and J by 3 bases, with 9 bases of the junction left unmatched. The CDR3 extends over 14 amino acids. CDR1 is MNHNS and CDR2 is SASEGT in the germline V gene. Here the CDR3 reads CALRGTSGKETQYF. CDR3 sequence (DNA): TGTGCCCTCCGAGGCACTAGCGGGAAAGAGACCCAGTACTTC.